This T cell receptor (beta chain) appears in the sequencing data of a study of T cell responses to AZD1222 COVID-19 vaccine. General study findings and limits: Seropositive AZD1222 recipients at baseline numbered only five to seven. Rises in breadth and depth of Spike-specific TCRs came after two AZD1222 doses. Reports say nearly half of spike-specific TCRs go after unmutated variant regions. Donors skewed white British and female; clonal diversity was possibly underestimated.

The germline CDR1 and CDR2 sequences are SGHNT and YYREEE (reference sequence). V gave up 4 bases and J gave up 2 bases; unmatched junction bases: 10. This CDR3 contains 16 residues. In the case of this clone: The antigen remains undetermined.

Profiling relied on immunoSEQ multiplex PCR, and the TCRdb table lists in-frame clones only, not all of them. The sample lists more than 150,000 clones, around 90% occurring once. Sequenced here: peripheral blood, sampled 28 days after the second AZD1222 dose. This receptor was identified in an adult who received the AZD1222 COVID-19 vaccine. The rearrangement joins TRBV5-4 to TRBJ2-5; 8 bases are shared with TRBD2. The CDR3 DNA is TGTGCCAGCAGCCCCCCCGGCGGGGGGAGTCAAGAGACCCAGTACTTC. It is translated as CASSPPGGGSQETQYF.